The 3 T cell receptor beta chains below come from one sample, sequenced in a study of CD8+ T cells in alopecia areata. Treatment in this sample: oral pan-JAK inhibitor, 5-10 mg twice daily. RNA extraction and reverse transcription yielded cDNA as sequencing template. Assay: immunoSEQ multiplex PCR; the TCRdb copy retains only in-frame clones and omits some. The profile covers more than 200,000 clones, with less than 45% appearing a single time and about 2.4% taken by the ten largest. The sequencing here drew on CD4+ T cells sorted from blood, taken at approximately week 39, from a patient treated with tofacitinib. All receptors come from a human donor with alopecia areata.

The chain carries TRBV30 and TRBJ1-1; D may be TRBD1 (5 bases). The CDR3 extends over 11 amino acids. V lost 3 bases to trimming and J lost 10 bases, with 12 bases between them. The germline V gene encodes CDR1 GTSNPN and CDR2 SVGIG (reference sequence). As DNA, the CDR3 is TGTGCCTGGAGCCCAGGGATCAGAGCTTTCTTT. This translates into CAWSPGIRAFF.

Many counts were recorded for this clone. The CDR3 sequence is CASSLPGFQETQYF. Here the CDR3 DNA reads TGTGCCAGCAGCCTACCGGGCTTCCAAGAGACCCAGTACTTC. This sequence joins TRBV7-9 and TRBJ2-5; D gene unclear. With 5 bases removed from V and 1 base from J, the gap between germline ends came to 11 bases. The CDR3 totals 14 residues. Germline V gene sequence: CDR1 SEHNR, CDR2 FQNEAQ (reference sequence).

This sequence joins TRBV29-1 and TRBJ1-2, with no clear D. The CDR3 covers 12 residues. The germline V gene encodes CDR1 SQVTM and CDR2 ANQGSEA. V was pared by 4 bases and J by 10 bases, with 16 bases between. In DNA, the CDR3 is TGCAGCGTTGTGGTAGTGGAAAGCCCCTACACCTTC. It yields the protein CSVVVVESPYTF.